The clone carrying this T cell receptor (beta chain) was detected a few times. Sequenced by immunoSEQ multiplex PCR; TCRdb stores in-frame clones only, minus some. The data contain some 10,000 clones, nearly 80% of them singletons. Treatment meaning: randomized to nivolumab then ipilimumab (arm A) or the reverse (arm B). Trimming left V 5 bases short and J 2 bases short, with 10 bases between. The CDR3 spans 14 residues. Germline-derived CDR1 and CDR2 are SEHNR and FQNEAQ (reference sequence). The data stem from a study of sequential checkpoint blockade in melanoma. The sequence derives from a human donor with melanoma. The chain couples TRBV7-9 to TRBJ2-4, with a tentative D call TRBD2 (5 bases). Here the sequenced sample was CD8+ T cells sorted from blood (inferred from file names), taken from a patient given nivolumab and ipilimumab in sequence. CDR3 coding DNA: TGTGCCAGCAGCCCCTCGGGGTCCAAAAACATTCAGTACTTC. It is translated as CASSPSGSKNIQYF.